The clone carrying this T cell receptor (beta chain) appeared a single time. This sample was taken from a study of blood T cell repertoires in COVID-19. Looking at the study overall: Acute and convalescent COVID-19 specimens originated in the United States, Italy and Spain. T cells, B-cell-depleted T cells, or PBMCs provided the cDNA or gDNA that served as material.

There are 18 residues in the CDR3. Trimming pared 0 bases from V and 4 bases from J, leaving 16 bases between. Germline lookup yields CDR1 LNHNV and CDR2 YYDKDF (reference sequence). Sequencing was performed with immunoSEQ multiplex PCR; in TCRdb, only in-frame clones are kept and a portion is missing. The data hold 350,000 or so clones, with roughly 90% observed a single time. This sequence joins TRBV15 and TRBJ2-6, with a tentative D call TRBD2 (6 bases). The receptor comes from a woman in her 30s who had recovered from COVID-19. The sample comprised PBMCs or T cells enriched from blood (not recorded which). In DNA form, the CDR3 reads TGTGCCACCAGCAGAGATTGGAGGGCCTCGGGAGGGGCCAACGTCCTGACTTTC. This sequence encodes CATSRDWRASGGANVLTF.